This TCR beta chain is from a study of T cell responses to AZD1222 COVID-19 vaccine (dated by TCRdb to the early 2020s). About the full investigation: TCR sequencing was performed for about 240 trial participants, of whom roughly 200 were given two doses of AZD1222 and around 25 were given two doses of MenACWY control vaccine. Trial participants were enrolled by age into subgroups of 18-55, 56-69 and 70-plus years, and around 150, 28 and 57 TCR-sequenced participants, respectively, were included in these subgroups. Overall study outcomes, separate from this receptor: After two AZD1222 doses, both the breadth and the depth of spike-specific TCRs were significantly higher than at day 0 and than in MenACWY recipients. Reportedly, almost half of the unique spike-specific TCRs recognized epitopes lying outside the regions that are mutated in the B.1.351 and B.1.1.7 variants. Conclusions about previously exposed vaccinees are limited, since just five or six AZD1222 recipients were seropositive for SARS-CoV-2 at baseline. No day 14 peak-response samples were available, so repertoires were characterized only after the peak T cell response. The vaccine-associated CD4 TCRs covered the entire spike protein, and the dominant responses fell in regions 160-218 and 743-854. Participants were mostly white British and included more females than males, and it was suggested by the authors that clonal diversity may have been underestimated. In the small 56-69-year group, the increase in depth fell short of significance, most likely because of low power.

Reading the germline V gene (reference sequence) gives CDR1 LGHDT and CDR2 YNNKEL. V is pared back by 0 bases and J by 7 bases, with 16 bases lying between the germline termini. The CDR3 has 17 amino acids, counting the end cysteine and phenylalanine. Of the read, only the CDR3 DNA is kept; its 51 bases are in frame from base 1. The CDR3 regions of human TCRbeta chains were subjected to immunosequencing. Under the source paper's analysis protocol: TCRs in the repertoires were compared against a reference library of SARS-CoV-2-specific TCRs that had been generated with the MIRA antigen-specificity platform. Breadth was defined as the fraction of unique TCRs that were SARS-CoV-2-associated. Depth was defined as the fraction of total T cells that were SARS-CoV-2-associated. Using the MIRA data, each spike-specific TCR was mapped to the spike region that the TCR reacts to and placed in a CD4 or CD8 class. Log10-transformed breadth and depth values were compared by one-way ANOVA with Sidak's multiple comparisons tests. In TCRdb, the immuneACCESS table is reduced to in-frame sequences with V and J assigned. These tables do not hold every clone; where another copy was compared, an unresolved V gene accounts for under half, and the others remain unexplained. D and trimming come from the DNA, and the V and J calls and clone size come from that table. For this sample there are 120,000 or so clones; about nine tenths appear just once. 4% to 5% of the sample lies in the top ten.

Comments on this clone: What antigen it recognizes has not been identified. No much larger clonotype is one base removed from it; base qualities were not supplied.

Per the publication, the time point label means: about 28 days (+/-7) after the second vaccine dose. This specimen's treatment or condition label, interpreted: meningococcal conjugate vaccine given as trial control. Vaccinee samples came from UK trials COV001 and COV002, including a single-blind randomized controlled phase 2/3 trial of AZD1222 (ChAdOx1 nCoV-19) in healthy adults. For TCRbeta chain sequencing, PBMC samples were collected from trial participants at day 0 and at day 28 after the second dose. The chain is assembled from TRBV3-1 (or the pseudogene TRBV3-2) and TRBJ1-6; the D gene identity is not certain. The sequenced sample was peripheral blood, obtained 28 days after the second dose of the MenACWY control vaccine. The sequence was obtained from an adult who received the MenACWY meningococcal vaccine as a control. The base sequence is TGTGCCAGCAGCCAAGATTTGGCAGGAGGATTCAATTCACCCCTCCACTTT. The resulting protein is CASSQDLAGGFNSPLHF.